Only a few counts were recorded for the clone carrying this T cell receptor beta chain. The repertoire was sequenced with immunoSEQ multiplex PCR; TCRdb's copy has only in-frame clones and lacks some. The sample consists of 100,000 to 150,000 clones, around 81% of them appearing once. These data are taken from a study of blood T cell repertoires in COVID-19. Study in general: PBMCs, B-cell-depleted T cells, or T cells were the source of the cDNA or gDNA that made up the material.

The sequenced material came from peripheral blood. This receptor was taken from a woman in her 50s with acute or convalescent COVID-19.

The DNA of the CDR3 is TGTGCCAGCAGTGAAGAGGCAGGGGGCATGGAGACCCAGTACTTC. Protein sequence: CASSEEAGGMETQYF. The chain carries TRBV6-1 and TRBJ2-5, with TRBD1 matching 8 bases. CDR3 length: 15 residues. Germline values: CDR1 MNHNS, CDR2 SASEGT. The V gene end was trimmed by 1 base and the J gene end by 5 bases; junction bases not matched to a gene: 6.